Sequencing of this TCR beta chain was carried out in a study of cytomegalovirus exposure and HLA in healthy donors. As concerns this clone: The antigen is not known. The junction differs from germline at one of its ends, possibly a read error.

TCRdb's copy holds only in-frame clones and misses some; the assay was immunoSEQ multiplex PCR. The repertoire holds nearly 200,000 clones, with 84% as singletons. General study findings and limits: Reported performance of the classifier showed diagnosis of cytomegalovirus status with high specificity and sensitivity. Researchers reported that three CMV-associated chains were confirmed in vitro as CMV antigen-specific.

The CDR3 loop spans 14 amino acids. The germline V gene encodes CDR1 MNHEY and CDR2 SMNVEV (reference sequence). Sequencing was done on a sample of PBMCs. The chain couples TRBV27 to TRBJ1-2; D not resolved. This clonotype originated in a woman aged 25 to 39 in good health and CMV-seropositive. The CDR3, as DNA: TGTGCCAGCAGTCTATCAGCCACTGTCTATGGCTACACCTTC. This encodes CASSLSATVYGYTF.